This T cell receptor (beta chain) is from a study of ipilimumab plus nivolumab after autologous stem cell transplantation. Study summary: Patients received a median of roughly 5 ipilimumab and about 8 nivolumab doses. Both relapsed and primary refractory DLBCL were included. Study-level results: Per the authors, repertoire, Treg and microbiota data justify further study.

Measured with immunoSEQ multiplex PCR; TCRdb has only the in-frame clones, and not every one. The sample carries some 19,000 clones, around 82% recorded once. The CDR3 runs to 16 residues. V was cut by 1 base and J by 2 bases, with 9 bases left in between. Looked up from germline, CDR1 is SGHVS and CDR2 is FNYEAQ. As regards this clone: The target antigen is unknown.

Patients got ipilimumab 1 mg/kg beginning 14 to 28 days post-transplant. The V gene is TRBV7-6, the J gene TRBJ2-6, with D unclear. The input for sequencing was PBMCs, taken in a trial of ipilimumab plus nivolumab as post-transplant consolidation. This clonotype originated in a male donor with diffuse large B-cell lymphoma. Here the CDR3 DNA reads TGTGCCAGCAGCTTAGTCTTGGGGACTGGGGCCAACGTCCTGACTTTC. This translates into CASSLVLGTGANVLTF. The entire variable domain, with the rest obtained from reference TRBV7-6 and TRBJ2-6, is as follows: GAGVSQSPRYKVTKRGQDVALRCDPISGHVSLYWYRQALGQGPEFLTYFNYEAQQDKSGLPNDRFSAERPEGSISTLTIQRTEQRDSAMYRCASSLVLGTGANVLTFGAGSRLTVL.